These T cell receptor beta chains were read from a single sample in a study of PD-1 blockade in classical Hodgkin lymphoma. The table came from immunoSEQ multiplex PCR; TCRdb's copy has only in-frame clones and leaves some out. The table has about 51,000 clones, approximately 80% seen once. Sequencing used peripheral blood mononuclear cells (PBMCs), obtained before the fourth cycle of nivolumab. The receptors were sampled from a human donor with classical Hodgkin lymphoma. Each CDR3 is given with its conserved first and last residue. Each record gives: CDR3 length, J gene, clone size, D gene, V gene, CDR3 protein, CDR3 DNA. A D gene is named only where the DNA matches it firmly. Where a row states a size, it is once, few, many or the class of an expanded clone; other rows omit it.

cdr3_length: 15
j_call: TRBJ1-1
clone_size: few
d_call: TRBD1
v_call: TRBV19
cdr3_aa: CASRGQMSPFTEAFF
cdr3_nt: TGTGCCAGTAGGGGACAGATGAGTCCATTCACTGAAGCTTTCTTT

cdr3_length: 17
j_call: TRBJ2-1
clone_size: -
d_call: TRBD2
v_call: TRBV7-6
cdr3_aa: CASSLGGRREGQNEQFF
cdr3_nt: TGTGCCAGCAGCTTAGGGGGTAGGCGGGAGGGCCAAAATGAGCAGTTCTTC

cdr3_length: 12
j_call: TRBJ1-1
clone_size: -
d_call: TRBD1
v_call: TRBV19
cdr3_aa: CASTGGRTEAFF
cdr3_nt: TGTGCCAGTACAGGGGGGAGAACTGAAGCTTTCTTT

cdr3_length: 15
j_call: TRBJ1-1
clone_size: -
d_call: TRBD1
v_call: TRBV7-2
cdr3_aa: CASSIQTGGATEAFF
cdr3_nt: TGTGCCAGCAGCATCCAGACAGGGGGTGCGACTGAAGCTTTCTTT

cdr3_length: 15
j_call: TRBJ2-7
clone_size: -
d_call: TRBD2
v_call: TRBV2
cdr3_aa: CASSTQAGEGFEQYF
cdr3_nt: TGTGCCAGCAGTACCCAAGCGGGGGAGGGATTCGAGCAGTACTTC

cdr3_length: 13
j_call: TRBJ2-7
clone_size: -
d_call: TRBD1
v_call: TRBV29-1
cdr3_aa: CSVTDRGNYEQYF
cdr3_nt: TGCAGCGTAACAGACAGGGGCAATTACGAGCAGTACTTC

cdr3_length: 14
j_call: TRBJ1-5
clone_size: -
d_call: -
v_call: TRBV18
cdr3_aa: CASSPPDGYQPQHF
cdr3_nt: TGTGCCAGCTCACCACCTGACGGGTATCAGCCCCAGCATTTT

cdr3_length: 13
j_call: TRBJ1-1
clone_size: -
d_call: -
v_call: TRBV28
cdr3_aa: CASSRPSGTRAFF
cdr3_nt: TGTGCCAGCAGCCGACCGTCGGGGACCCGAGCTTTCTTT

cdr3_length: 16
j_call: TRBJ2-1
clone_size: -
d_call: TRBD1
v_call: TRBV6-5
cdr3_aa: CASSYSRTGVQNEQFF
cdr3_nt: TGTGCCAGCAGTTACTCGAGGACAGGGGTACAGAATGAGCAGTTCTTC

cdr3_length: 14
j_call: TRBJ1-5
clone_size: few
d_call: TRBD1
v_call: TRBV30
cdr3_aa: CAWSVTGPHQPQHF
cdr3_nt: TGTGCCTGGAGTGTGACAGGGCCTCATCAGCCCCAGCATTTT

cdr3_length: 17
j_call: TRBJ2-1
clone_size: -
d_call: -
v_call: TRBV19
cdr3_aa: CASNVGRRTSSYNEQFF
cdr3_nt: TGTGCCAGTAACGTCGGCAGGAGGACCAGCTCCTACAATGAGCAGTTCTTC

cdr3_length: 16
j_call: TRBJ1-1
clone_size: once
d_call: -
v_call: TRBV6-1
cdr3_aa: CASSEQVFPGSTEAFF
cdr3_nt: TGTGCCAGCAGTGAACAAGTTTTCCCAGGGTCCACTGAAGCTTTCTTT

cdr3_length: 13
j_call: TRBJ1-1
clone_size: -
d_call: -
v_call: TRBV29-1
cdr3_aa: CSVEDQPNTEAFF
cdr3_nt: TGCAGCGTTGAAGATCAACCAAACACTGAAGCTTTCTTT

cdr3_length: 12
j_call: TRBJ2-7
clone_size: once
d_call: TRBD2
v_call: TRBV4-1
cdr3_aa: CASSHAAGGLYF
cdr3_nt: TGCGCCAGCAGTCATGCAGCGGGGGGGCTATACTTC

cdr3_length: 15
j_call: TRBJ2-1
clone_size: few
d_call: TRBD2
v_call: TRBV5-4
cdr3_aa: CASKAAREGYNEQFF
cdr3_nt: TGTGCCAGCAAGGCAGCGCGGGAGGGTTACAATGAGCAGTTCTTC

cdr3_length: 15
j_call: TRBJ1-1
clone_size: -
d_call: TRBD1
v_call: TRBV11-3
cdr3_aa: CASSPRTGRKAEAFF
cdr3_nt: TGTGCCAGCAGCCCTAGGACAGGTAGAAAGGCTGAAGCTTTCTTT

cdr3_length: 18
j_call: TRBJ1-3
clone_size: -
d_call: -
v_call: TRBV14
cdr3_aa: CASSQDTGGMRSGNTIYF
cdr3_nt: TGTGCCAGCAGCCAAGACACTGGGGGCATGCGATCTGGAAACACCATATATTTT

cdr3_length: 12
j_call: TRBJ1-1
clone_size: -
d_call: -
v_call: TRBV29-1
cdr3_aa: CSVGLTNTEAFF
cdr3_nt: TGCAGCGTTGGCCTTACGAACACTGAAGCTTTCTTT

cdr3_length: 13
j_call: TRBJ2-1
clone_size: once
d_call: -
v_call: TRBV13
cdr3_aa: CAGTDTIYNEQFF
cdr3_nt: TGTGCCGGGACGGACACGATATACAATGAGCAGTTCTTC

cdr3_length: 16
j_call: TRBJ2-7
clone_size: few
d_call: TRBD1
v_call: TRBV5-5
cdr3_aa: CASSLDRGDSLYEQYF
cdr3_nt: TGTGCCAGCAGCTTGGACAGGGGCGATTCTTTGTACGAGCAGTACTTC

cdr3_length: 13
j_call: TRBJ1-1
clone_size: -
d_call: TRBD1
v_call: TRBV13
cdr3_aa: CASSLTGGTEAFF
cdr3_nt: TGTGCCAGCAGCCTCACAGGGGGCACTGAAGCTTTCTTT

cdr3_length: 17
j_call: TRBJ2-2
clone_size: once
d_call: -
v_call: TRBV9
cdr3_aa: CASSLMRDAANTGELFF
cdr3_nt: TGTGCCAGCAGCCTTATGAGGGACGCCGCGAACACCGGGGAGCTGTTTTTT

cdr3_length: 11
j_call: TRBJ1-3
clone_size: few
d_call: -
v_call: TRBV5-8
cdr3_aa: CAGRGANTIYF
cdr3_nt: TGTGCCGGCAGGGGCGCGAACACCATATATTTT

cdr3_length: 16
j_call: TRBJ2-3
clone_size: -
d_call: TRBD2
v_call: TRBV9
cdr3_aa: CASSVVPAGGGDTQYF
cdr3_nt: TGTGCCAGCAGCGTAGTACCAGCGGGAGGGGGAGATACGCAGTATTTT

cdr3_length: 16
j_call: TRBJ1-3
clone_size: -
d_call: -
v_call: TRBV9
cdr3_aa: CASSAGTAVSGNTIYF
cdr3_nt: TGTGCCAGCAGCGCCGGGACCGCCGTCTCTGGAAACACCATATATTTT

cdr3_length: 14
j_call: TRBJ1-2
clone_size: once
d_call: -
v_call: TRBV6-1
cdr3_aa: CASSPAVGSGGYTF
cdr3_nt: TGTGCCAGCAGCCCAGCGGTAGGGAGTGGCGGCTACACCTTC

cdr3_length: 15
j_call: TRBJ1-1
clone_size: -
d_call: -
v_call: TRBV9
cdr3_aa: CASSVGQGLNTEAFF
cdr3_nt: TGTGCCAGCAGCGTAGGTCAGGGGTTGAACACTGAAGCTTTCTTT

cdr3_length: 13
j_call: TRBJ2-7
clone_size: -
d_call: -
v_call: TRBV7-8
cdr3_aa: CASSLDLAHEQYF
cdr3_nt: TGTGCCAGCAGCTTAGATCTAGCCCACGAGCAGTACTTC

cdr3_length: 17
j_call: TRBJ2-3
clone_size: -
d_call: -
v_call: TRBV7-3
cdr3_aa: CASSPHGALGLTDTQYF
cdr3_nt: TGTGCCAGCAGCCCACATGGGGCGTTGGGCCTCACAGATACGCAGTATTTT

cdr3_length: 14
j_call: TRBJ1-2
clone_size: -
d_call: -
v_call: TRBV6-1
cdr3_aa: CASNLAGGGYGYTF
cdr3_nt: TGTGCCTCGAATCTGGCGGGGGGAGGGTATGGCTACACCTTC

cdr3_length: 17
j_call: TRBJ2-6
clone_size: -
d_call: -
v_call: TRBV7-6
cdr3_aa: CASSLRIGPSGANVLTF
cdr3_nt: TGTGCCAGCAGCTTACGAATCGGTCCCTCTGGGGCCAACGTCCTGACTTTC

cdr3_length: 15
j_call: TRBJ2-1
clone_size: once
d_call: -
v_call: TRBV6-5
cdr3_aa: CASSYGSSSYNEQFF
cdr3_nt: TGTGCCAGCAGTTACGGATCGAGCTCCTACAATGAGCAGTTCTTC

cdr3_length: 16
j_call: TRBJ1-6
clone_size: -
d_call: -
v_call: TRBV5-1
cdr3_aa: CASSLMSPGLNSPLHF
cdr3_nt: TGCGCCAGCAGCTTGATGTCCCCGGGGCTAAATTCACCCCTCCACTTT

cdr3_length: 16
j_call: TRBJ2-1
clone_size: -
d_call: -
v_call: TRBV7-9
cdr3_aa: CASSFWPWISYNEQFF
cdr3_nt: TGTGCCAGCAGCTTTTGGCCTTGGATCTCCTACAATGAGCAGTTCTTC

cdr3_length: 15
j_call: TRBJ2-1
clone_size: -
d_call: TRBD2
v_call: TRBV6-4
cdr3_aa: CASSRTRGVCDEQFF
cdr3_nt: TGTGCCAGCAGCCGGACTAGAGGGGTGTGCGATGAGCAGTTCTTC

cdr3_length: 15
j_call: TRBJ2-5
clone_size: -
d_call: TRBD2
v_call: TRBV19
cdr3_aa: CASSISGGAVETQYF
cdr3_nt: TGTGCCAGTAGTATATCCGGGGGGGCGGTGGAGACCCAGTACTTC

cdr3_length: 16
j_call: TRBJ2-1
clone_size: -
d_call: -
v_call: TRBV11-2
cdr3_aa: CASSLVRGGRDNEQFF
cdr3_nt: TGTGCCAGCAGCTTAGTCCGTGGGGGAAGGGACAATGAGCAGTTCTTC

cdr3_length: 17
j_call: TRBJ2-1
clone_size: -
d_call: TRBD2
v_call: TRBV19
cdr3_aa: CASRTTQLAGGENEQFF
cdr3_nt: TGTGCCAGTAGAACAACCCAACTAGCGGGAGGGGAGAATGAGCAGTTCTTC

cdr3_length: 17
j_call: TRBJ2-2
clone_size: -
d_call: -
v_call: TRBV7-2
cdr3_aa: CASSLYLLGANTGELFF
cdr3_nt: TGTGCCAGCAGCTTATATTTGCTGGGGGCGAACACCGGGGAGCTGTTTTTT

cdr3_length: 16
j_call: TRBJ1-1
clone_size: -
d_call: TRBD1
v_call: TRBV27
cdr3_aa: CASSFLPQGVGTEAFF
cdr3_nt: TGTGCCAGCAGTTTCCTTCCCCAGGGGGTAGGAACTGAAGCTTTCTTT

cdr3_length: 16
j_call: TRBJ1-3
clone_size: -
d_call: -
v_call: TRBV28
cdr3_aa: CASSLLPGLSGNTIYF
cdr3_nt: TGTGCCAGCAGTTTATTACCTGGGCTCTCTGGAAACACCATATATTTT

cdr3_length: 13
j_call: TRBJ2-1
clone_size: -
d_call: -
v_call: TRBV7-9
cdr3_aa: CASSYSLGNEQFF
cdr3_nt: TGTGCCAGCAGCTATAGTCTCGGGAATGAGCAGTTCTTC